One T cell receptor (beta chain) is described in this entry. The antigen is unknown. Only in-frame clones appear in the TCRdb table, and some are missing; sequencing was by immunoSEQ multiplex PCR. The table has some 49,000 clones, around nine tenths seen once. The record originates from a study of T cell responses to AZD1222 COVID-19 vaccine. The CDR3 totals 15 residues. Germline CDR1 is SGHDN and CDR2 is FVKESK. Trimming at V came to 4 bases and at J to 5 bases, leaving 8 bases not matched to a gene. Findings and caveats of the study: Donor demographics were predominantly white British with a female majority; clonal diversity may be underestimated. After the peak T cell response, and only then, were repertoires sampled.

The V call is TRBV14, the J call TRBJ2-7, with 10 bases aligning to TRBD1. The receptor was derived from an adult who received the AZD1222 COVID-19 vaccine. The material was peripheral blood, obtained 28 days after the second AZD1222 dose. CDR3 amino acids: CASSLLGTGVDEQYF. In nucleotides, the CDR3 is TGTGCCAGCAGCCTTCTCGGGACAGGGGTTGACGAGCAGTACTTC.